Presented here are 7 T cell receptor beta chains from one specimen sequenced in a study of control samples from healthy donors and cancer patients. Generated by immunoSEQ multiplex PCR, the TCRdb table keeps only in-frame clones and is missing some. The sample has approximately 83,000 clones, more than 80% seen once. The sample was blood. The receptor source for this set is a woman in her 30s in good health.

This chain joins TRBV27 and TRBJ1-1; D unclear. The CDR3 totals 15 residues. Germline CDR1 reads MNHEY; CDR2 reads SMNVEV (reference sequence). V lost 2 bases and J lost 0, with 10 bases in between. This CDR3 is CASSLNGNMNTEAFF. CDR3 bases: TGTGCCAGCAGTTTAAATGGCAATATGAACACTGAAGCTTTCTTT.

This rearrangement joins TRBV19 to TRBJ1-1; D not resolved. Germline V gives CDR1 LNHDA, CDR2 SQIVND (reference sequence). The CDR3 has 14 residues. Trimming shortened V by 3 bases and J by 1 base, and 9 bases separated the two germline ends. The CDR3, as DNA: TGTGCCAGTAGTATCGGACTTAAGAACACTGAAGCTTTCTTT. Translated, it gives CASSIGLKNTEAFF.

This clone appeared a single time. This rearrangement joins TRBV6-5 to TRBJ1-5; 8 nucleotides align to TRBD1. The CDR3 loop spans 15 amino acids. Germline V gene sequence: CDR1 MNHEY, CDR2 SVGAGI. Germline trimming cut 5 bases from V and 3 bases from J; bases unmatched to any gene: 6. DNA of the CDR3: TGTGCCAGCAGTAGGACAGGGATCGCCAATCAGCCCCAGCATTTT. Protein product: CASSRTGIANQPQHF.

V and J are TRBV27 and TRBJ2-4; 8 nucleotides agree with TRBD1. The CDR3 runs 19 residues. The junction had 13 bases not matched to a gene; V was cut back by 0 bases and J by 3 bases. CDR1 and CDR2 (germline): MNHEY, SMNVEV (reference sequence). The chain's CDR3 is CASSLSPLRDRSDKNIQYF. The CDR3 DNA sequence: TGTGCCAGCAGTTTATCACCCCTCCGGGACAGGAGTGACAAAAACATTCAGTACTTC.

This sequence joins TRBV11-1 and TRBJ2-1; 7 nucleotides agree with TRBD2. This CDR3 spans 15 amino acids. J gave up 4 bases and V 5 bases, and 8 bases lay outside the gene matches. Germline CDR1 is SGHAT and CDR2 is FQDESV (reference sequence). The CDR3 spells CASSRGTISYNEQFF. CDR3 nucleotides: TGTGCCAGCAGCCGAGGGACTATCTCTTACAATGAGCAGTTCTTC.

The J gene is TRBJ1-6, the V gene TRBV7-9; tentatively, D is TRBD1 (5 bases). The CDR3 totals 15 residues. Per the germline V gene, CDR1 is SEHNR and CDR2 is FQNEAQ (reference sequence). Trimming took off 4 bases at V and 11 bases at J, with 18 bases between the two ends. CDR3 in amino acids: CASSWDYGTGPPLHF. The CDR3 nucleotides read TGTGCCAGCAGCTGGGATTACGGAACAGGCCCACCCCTCCACTTT. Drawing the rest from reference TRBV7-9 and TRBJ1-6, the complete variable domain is DTGVSQNPRHKITKRGQNVTFRCDPISEHNRLYWYRQTLGQGPEFLTYFQNEAQLEKSRLLSDRFSAERPKGSFSTLEIQRTEQGDSAMYLCASSWDYGTGPPLHFGNGTRLTVT.

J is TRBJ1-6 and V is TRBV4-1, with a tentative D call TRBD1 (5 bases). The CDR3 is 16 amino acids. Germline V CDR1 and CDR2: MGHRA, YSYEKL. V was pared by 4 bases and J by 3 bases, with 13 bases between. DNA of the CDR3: TGCGCCAGCAGCCGGCAGACAGTACTCTATAATTCACCCCTCCACTTT. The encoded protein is CASSRQTVLYNSPLHF.